This T cell receptor beta chain was profiled in a study of early T cells in non-severe SARS-CoV-2 infection. Study at large: RNA in bulk from unsorted whole blood was sequenced, and chains were unpaired.

Germline V gene data show CDR1 as SNHLY and CDR2 as FYNNEI. Trimming pared 6 bases from V and 0 bases from J, leaving 8 bases between. The CDR3 loop spans 14 amino acids. Unique molecular identifiers were added to individual cDNA molecules. TCRdb ran MiXCR on the 5' RACE reads and lists one entry per CDR3 protein. This sample has some 57,000 distinct CDR3 sequences, with around 8.5% found just once. Sequencing was carried out using whole blood. The genes are TRBV2 and TRBJ2-2; the D is unclear. This sequence was found in an adult who was a healthcare worker with PCR-confirmed SARS-CoV-2 infection or an uninfected control (not recorded which). The CDR3 spells CASREIANTGELFF. In DNA, the CDR3 is TGTGCCAGCAGGGAAATCGCGAACACCGGGGAGCTGTTTTTT.